These T cell receptor beta chains were read from a single sample in a study of shared clonotypes between healthy human individuals. Libraries were prepared by immunoSEQ multiplex PCR; TCRdb keeps only in-frame clonotypes and omits some of them. The top ten hold 0.1% to 0.15% of the sample, which has millions of clones, roughly 96% seen once. The sample comprised naive CD4+ T cells sorted from blood. These receptors all come from a man younger than 35 in good health. The CDR3 runs from the conserved cysteine through the conserved F or W. The order of the fields is D gene, J gene, V gene, clone size, CDR3 protein, CDR3 DNA. The D gene is left open where the match is weak. Only some rows state a clone size, as once, few, many or a class for expanded clones.

D: TRBD2
J: TRBJ2-5
V: TRBV18
size: -
CDR3: CASSPLPLAGGPETQYF
DNA: TGTGCCAGCTCACCCCTACCACTCGCGGGAGGGCCAGAGACCCAGTACTTC

D: -
J: TRBJ2-1
V: TRBV5-1
size: -
CDR3: CASSFNWAYEQFF
DNA: TGCGCCAGCAGCTTTAATTGGGCCTATGAGCAGTTCTTC

D: -
J: TRBJ1-5
V: TRBV5-5
size: -
CDR3: CASSRDGYSNQPQHF
DNA: TGTGCCAGCAGCCGGGACGGATATAGCAATCAGCCCCAGCATTTT

D: -
J: TRBJ1-6
V: TRBV5-4
size: -
CDR3: CASSLPGRFNSPLHF
DNA: TGTGCCAGCAGCTTGCCAGGGAGATTCAATTCACCCCTCCACTTT

D: -
J: TRBJ1-6
V: TRBV6-5
size: -
CDR3: CASSRKGNSPLHF
DNA: TGTGCCAGCAGTCGGAAGGGTAATTCACCCCTCCACTTT

D: TRBD1
J: TRBJ1-1
V: TRBV5-6
size: -
CDR3: CASSQNRGAVTEAFF
DNA: TGTGCCAGCAGCCAAAACAGGGGAGCGGTGACTGAAGCTTTCTTT

D: TRBD1
J: TRBJ1-1
V: TRBV27
size: -
CDR3: CASSGQGWTEAFF
DNA: TGTGCCAGCAGTGGACAGGGGTGGACTGAAGCTTTCTTT

D: -
J: TRBJ1-1
V: TRBV7-8
size: -
CDR3: CASSPSQGLVMNTEAFF
DNA: TGTGCCAGCAGCCCATCACAGGGATTGGTGATGAACACTGAAGCTTTCTTT

D: -
J: TRBJ2-1
V: TRBV7-6
size: -
CDR3: CASSSLRVSYNEQFF
DNA: TGTGCCAGCAGCTCCCTGCGGGTCTCCTACAATGAGCAGTTCTTC

D: -
J: TRBJ2-2
V: TRBV18
size: -
CDR3: CASSPPSLTGELFF
DNA: TGTGCCAGCTCACCACCGAGCCTAACCGGGGAGCTGTTTTTT

D: -
J: TRBJ2-3
V: TRBV19
size: -
CDR3: CASRGSTDTQYF
DNA: TGTGCCAGTCGAGGTAGCACAGATACGCAGTATTTT

D: TRBD2
J: TRBJ2-1
V: TRBV2
size: -
CDR3: CASITSAVNEQFF
DNA: TGTGCCAGCATCACTAGCGCGGTCAATGAGCAGTTCTTC

D: -
J: TRBJ1-2
V: TRBV5-1
size: -
CDR3: CASSLVGGVDYGYTF
DNA: TGCGCCAGCAGCTTGGTGGGGGGTGTTGACTATGGCTACACCTTC

D: TRBD1
J: TRBJ1-2
V: TRBV6-6
size: -
CDR3: CASSPRDRGGYGYTF
DNA: TGTGCCAGCAGTCCCCGGGACAGGGGAGGGTATGGCTACACCTTC

D: -
J: TRBJ1-6
V: TRBV2
size: -
CDR3: CASSESVGANSPLHF
DNA: TGTGCCAGCAGTGAATCGGTGGGGGCCAATTCACCCCTCCACTTT

D: TRBD2
J: TRBJ2-7
V: TRBV30
size: -
CDR3: CAWAGGYSYEQYF
DNA: TGTGCCTGGGCCGGGGGGTATTCCTACGAGCAGTACTTC

D: -
J: TRBJ2-1
V: TRBV25-1
size: -
CDR3: CASGKRGAAGSLRNEQFF
DNA: TGTGCCAGCGGCAAGCGAGGGGCCGCGGGGAGTTTAAGGAATGAGCAGTTCTTC

D: -
J: TRBJ1-5
V: TRBV29-1
size: few
CDR3: CSVERSGRGNQPQHF
DNA: TGCAGCGTTGAAAGGTCAGGACGCGGCAATCAGCCCCAGCATTTT

D: -
J: TRBJ1-4
V: TRBV28
size: -
CDR3: CASSFGYRQNEKLFF
DNA: TGTGCCAGCAGTTTTGGCTACAGGCAGAATGAAAAACTGTTTTTT

D: TRBD2
J: TRBJ2-5
V: TRBV29-1
size: -
CDR3: CSGSGGATETQYF
DNA: TGCAGCGGAAGCGGGGGGGCCACGGAGACCCAGTACTTC

D: -
J: TRBJ2-5
V: TRBV19
size: -
CDR3: CASSTSGRETQYF
DNA: TGTGCCAGTAGTACCAGCGGGCGAGAGACCCAGTACTTC

D: -
J: TRBJ1-1
V: TRBV19
size: -
CDR3: CASSTPRERGIAEAFF
DNA: TGTGCCAGTAGTACCCCAAGGGAGAGGGGGATAGCTGAAGCTTTCTTT

D: TRBD2
J: TRBJ2-3
V: TRBV5-1
size: -
CDR3: CASSFLREETDTQYF
DNA: TGCGCCAGCAGCTTCTTACGGGAGGAGACGGATACGCAGTATTTT

D: TRBD1
J: TRBJ2-7
V: TRBV7-9
size: -
CDR3: CASSYRTGTVSYEQYF
DNA: TGTGCCAGCAGCTATCGGACAGGGACTGTTTCCTACGAGCAGTACTTC

D: -
J: TRBJ2-7
V: TRBV10-1
size: -
CDR3: CASSAVVDEQYF
DNA: TGCGCCAGTTCGGCGGTGGTTGACGAGCAGTACTTC

D: -
J: TRBJ2-7
V: TRBV28
size: -
CDR3: CASSPNSRGYPYEQYF
DNA: TGTGCCAGCAGTCCCAACTCTCGTGGCTACCCCTACGAGCAGTACTTC

D: -
J: TRBJ2-2
V: TRBV10-3
size: -
CDR3: CATADGTSNTGELFF
DNA: TGTGCCACCGCCGACGGGACATCGAACACCGGGGAGCTGTTTTTT

D: TRBD2
J: TRBJ2-5
V: TRBV25-1
size: -
CDR3: CASMTSGGKETQYF
DNA: TGTGCCAGCATGACTAGCGGAGGAAAAGAGACCCAGTACTTC

D: -
J: TRBJ1-5
V: TRBV19
size: few
CDR3: CASSSGTSNQPQHF
DNA: TGTGCCAGTAGTTCCGGGACTAGCAATCAGCCCCAGCATTTT

D: -
J: TRBJ2-7
V: TRBV12-5
size: -
CDR3: CASGLDRVSYEQYF
DNA: TGTGCTAGTGGTTTGGACAGGGTTTCCTACGAGCAGTACTTC

D: -
J: TRBJ1-2
V: TRBV19
size: once
CDR3: CASGRGESYGYTF
DNA: TGTGCCAGTGGTAGGGGGGAGTCCTATGGCTACACCTTC

D: -
J: TRBJ1-2
V: TRBV7-2
size: once
CDR3: CASNPGGGNYGYTF
DNA: TGTGCCAGCAACCCTGGTGGGGGCAACTATGGCTACACCTTC

D: TRBD1
J: TRBJ2-1
V: TRBV15
size: -
CDR3: CATTPDRETYNEQFF
DNA: TGTGCCACCACCCCGGACAGGGAAACCTACAATGAGCAGTTCTTC

D: TRBD1
J: TRBJ1-2
V: TRBV6-6
size: -
CDR3: CASSSAGTGGLGYTF
DNA: TGTGCCAGCAGTTCCGCCGGGACAGGGGGATTGGGCTACACCTTC

D: -
J: TRBJ1-2
V: TRBV10-3
size: -
CDR3: CAISVQGMGFGYTF
DNA: TGTGCCATCAGTGTCCAGGGGATGGGATTTGGCTACACCTTC

D: TRBD1
J: TRBJ1-6
V: TRBV27
size: -
CDR3: CASSLTAGGPYNSPLHF
DNA: TGTGCCAGCAGTTTAACGGCAGGGGGCCCCTATAATTCACCCCTCCACTTT

D: -
J: TRBJ2-7
V: TRBV28
size: once
CDR3: CASSFLKGGGEQYF
DNA: TGTGCCAGCAGTTTCTTGAAGGGGGGCGGCGAGCAGTACTTC

D: TRBD1
J: TRBJ2-7
V: TRBV7-6
size: -
CDR3: CASSQDRVRNEQYF
DNA: TGTGCCAGCAGCCAGGACAGGGTCAGGAACGAGCAGTACTTC

D: -
J: TRBJ1-1
V: TRBV20-1
size: -
CDR3: CSARATEAFF
DNA: TGCAGTGCTAGGGCCACTGAAGCTTTCTTT

D: -
J: TRBJ1-1
V: TRBV29-1
size: -
CDR3: CSVVGQGTEAFF
DNA: TGCAGCGTTGTCGGCCAGGGCACTGAAGCTTTCTTT

D: -
J: TRBJ2-7
V: TRBV30
size: -
CDR3: CAWSVMVSKPGEQYF
DNA: TGTGCCTGGAGTGTAATGGTATCGAAACCCGGCGAGCAGTACTTC

D: -
J: TRBJ1-3
V: TRBV7-4
size: -
CDR3: CASSFTGPAPGNTIYF
DNA: TGTGCCAGCAGCTTCACGGGTCCGGCTCCCGGAAACACCATATATTTT

D: -
J: TRBJ2-5
V: TRBV28
size: -
CDR3: CASSLQPPETQYF
DNA: TGTGCCAGCAGTTTACAACCGCCGGAGACCCAGTACTTC

D: -
J: TRBJ1-4
V: TRBV6-1
size: -
CDR3: CASSDRTSGEKLFF
DNA: TGTGCCAGCAGTGACAGGACGTCGGGTGAAAAACTGTTTTTT

D: -
J: TRBJ1-5
V: TRBV10-3
size: -
CDR3: CATVAGGGQPQHF
DNA: TGTGCCACGGTGGCGGGGGGCGGTCAGCCCCAGCATTTT

D: -
J: TRBJ1-1
V: TRBV5-1
size: -
CDR3: CASSLTSGGMNTEAFF
DNA: TGCGCCAGCAGCTTGACCTCTGGGGGGATGAACACTGAAGCTTTCTTT

D: -
J: TRBJ2-7
V: TRBV29-1
size: -
CDR3: CSVGQHGGNEQYF
DNA: TGCAGCGTTGGGCAGCACGGGGGCAACGAGCAGTACTTC

D: TRBD2
J: TRBJ2-3
V: TRBV5-4
size: -
CDR3: CASSLPGLAGGASTDTQYF
DNA: TGTGCCAGCAGCTTGCCGGGACTAGCGGGGGGCGCTAGCACAGATACGCAGTATTTT

D: TRBD1
J: TRBJ1-1
V: TRBV7-2
size: -
CDR3: CASSLDRVVTEAFF
DNA: TGTGCCAGCAGCTTGGACAGGGTAGTCACTGAAGCTTTCTTT

D: -
J: TRBJ1-3
V: TRBV2
size: -
CDR3: CASSDNGARTVSGNTIYF
DNA: TGTGCCAGCAGTGATAATGGGGCCCGGACAGTCTCTGGAAACACCATATATTTT

D: -
J: TRBJ1-1
V: TRBV2
size: -
CDR3: CASSPLYGGSRGNTEAFF
DNA: TGTGCCAGCAGTCCGCTCTATGGCGGCTCGAGGGGGAACACTGAAGCTTTCTTT

D: TRBD1
J: TRBJ2-7
V: TRBV5-4
size: -
CDR3: CASSLTGQGGYEQYF
DNA: TGTGCCAGCAGCTTGACGGGACAGGGAGGGTACGAGCAGTACTTC

D: -
J: TRBJ1-5
V: TRBV27
size: -
CDR3: CASRTSSVQGHQPQHF
DNA: TGTGCCAGCAGAACCTCATCCGTTCAAGGCCATCAGCCCCAGCATTTT

D: TRBD1
J: TRBJ1-1
V: TRBV6-1
size: -
CDR3: CAIVSGDRRTEAFF
DNA: TGTGCCATAGTAAGTGGGGACAGACGCACTGAAGCTTTCTTT

D: TRBD1
J: TRBJ1-1
V: TRBV28
size: -
CDR3: CASSTGARTEAFF
DNA: TGTGCCAGCAGTACAGGGGCCCGCACTGAAGCTTTCTTT